This T cell receptor (beta chain) was sequenced in a study of cytomegalovirus exposure and HLA in healthy donors. PCR employed 60 Vbeta and 13 Jbeta primers. Repertoires were generated with immunoSEQ multiplex PCR, while TCRdb's copy carries only in-frame clones and drops some. This repertoire shows about 150,000 clones, around 80% found once; its top ten account for around 6.5%. The junction had 4 bases not matched to a gene; V was cut back by 1 base and J by 4 bases. The germline V gene encodes CDR1 MGHRA and CDR2 YSYEKL. CDR3 length: 16 amino acids. The sequencing input was PBMCs. V gene TRBV4-1 combines with J gene TRBJ2-1; 10 bases agree with TRBD2. This receptor was obtained from a male donor in good health and CMV-seropositive. The CDR3: CASSQAGTSEYNEQFF. CDR3 nucleotides: TGCGCCAGCAGCCAAGCCGGGACTAGCGAGTACAATGAGCAGTTCTTC.